The clone carrying this T cell receptor (beta chain) was seen only once. Germline V gene lookup returns CDR1 MNHNS and CDR2 SASEGT. This CDR3 region has 15 residues. V was clipped by 2 bases and J by 2 bases, with 13 bases between them. These data belong to a study of blood T cell repertoires in COVID-19. Original processing methods: Reference gene primer amplification gave estimated nucleated cell counts. The assay was immunoSEQ multiplex PCR, and TCRdb's table has in-frame clones only and misses some. Clone size and the V and J calls come from that table; the DNA yielded D and trimming. The table records 180,000 or so clones, approximately 84% of them present only once.

This receptor was identified in a human donor with acute or convalescent COVID-19. The donor label of this sample is uncertain. The sequencing input was peripheral blood. This chain links TRBV6-1 with TRBJ2-7; D unresolved. The CDR3 DNA follows: TGTGCCAGCAGTGAACGCCCGGCAGGTACCTACGAGCAGTACTTC. Translation: CASSERPAGTYEQYF.